This TCR beta chain was captured by sequencing in a study of regulatory T cells in long-lasting Graves disease. General observations from the study: Persistent Graves' patients showed reduced TCR diversity versus newly diagnosed patients.

Construction of TCR beta libraries relied on iRepertoire HTBI primers and on Arm-PCR targeting CDR3 regions. TCRdb called the multiplex PCR reads again in MiXCR, with one record for every CDR3 protein. The sample has hundreds of thousands of distinct CDR3 sequences; less than 20% are singletons. The sample holds many counts of this clonotype. Its specificity is unknown. Time point meaning: newly diagnosed GD, antithyroid drugs for less than 3 months. The TCR library was made from RNA that had been extracted from PBMCs in TRIzol. This sample was also put to use in a study of T cells in Graves' hyperthyroidism and ophthalmopathy. From that study: The primer set for the first-round RT-PCR of the TCR CDR3 was HTBI. Median prediction lead before ophthalmopathy onset was around 6.9 months with the model.

The source is a woman aged 30 to 39 with Graves disease. The material sequenced was peripheral blood mononuclear cells (PBMCs), taken at new diagnosis, from a patient treated with antithyroid drugs.

The CDR3: CASSPTGFSVYEQYF. CDR3 bases: TGTGCCAGCAGTCCAACAGGGTTCTCGGTTTACGAGCAGTACTTC. This chain links TRBV12-3 or TRBV12-4 with TRBJ2-7; D is perhaps TRBD1 (6 bases). Deletions cut 5 bases from V and 4 bases from J, with 18 bases between. The CDR3 totals 15 residues.